The subject of this entry is one T cell receptor (beta chain). Antigen: not known. The assay was run at survey level. In the original analysis: The detection floor for productive clonotype frequency was 2.59 x 10-5. Clones were read by immunoSEQ multiplex PCR, and TCRdb kept only the in-frame ones, dropping some. The V and J calls and clone size come from that table; D and trimming were worked out from the DNA. Of tens of thousands of clones in the sample, about 70% were seen once. The V gene end was trimmed by 6 bases and the J gene end by 1 base; junction bases not matched to a gene: 2. From germline, CDR1 is SGHRS and CDR2 YFSETQ. This CDR3 contains 14 residues. Controls came from buffy coats of healthy blood donors. The data are from a study of STAT5B mutations in CD4+ large granular lymphocyte leukemia. Study-wide results and limits: Without putative leukemic clones, patient CD4-sorted repertoires remained more clonal than healthy CD4+ repertoires.

The V and J genes are TRBV5-1 and TRBJ2-7; 12 bases agree with TRBD2. Material for sequencing was CD4+ T cells from blood buffy coats. The TCR originated in a human donor in good health. Here the CDR3 DNA reads TGCGCCAGCAAGGGACTAGCGGGTTCCTACGAGCAGTACTTC. Translated, it gives CASKGLAGSYEQYF. Complete variable domain (other parts from reference TRBV5-1 and TRBJ2-7): KAGVTQTPRYLIKTRGQQVTLSCSPISGHRSVSWYQQTPGQGLQFLFEYFSETQRNKGNFPGRFSGRQFSNSRSEMNVSTLELGDSALYLCASKGLAGSYEQYFGPGTRLTVT.